This T cell receptor beta chain was sequenced in a study of T-cell memory formation after mild COVID-19. The CDR3 runs 12 residues. Germline loops: CDR1 DFQATT, CDR2 SNEGSKA (reference sequence). TCRdb re-derived calls from the 5' RACE reads in MiXCR, one entry per CDR3 protein. The table shows approximately 350,000 distinct CDR3 sequences, with under 30% occurring only once. To note about this clonotype: The antigen remains unidentified. Germline is not matched at one junction end, which may reflect a read error.

Broader study findings: Day 15 to 85 contractors were CD4/CD8 balanced; later expanders leaned CD4+. The appearance of some responding clones in pre-infection memory suggested that cross-reactive memory joined.

This sequence was found in an adult woman who had mild COVID-19 (a few samples of this study predate the infection). Cell type and time point are not known. Sequences were obtained from PBMCs or a T cell subset sorted from them (not recorded which). The chain combines TRBV20-1 with TRBJ1-4, with no clear D. CDR3 nucleotide sequence: TGCAGTGCTAGAGATAAAGAAGGTCCCTGGCTTTTT. It yields the protein CSARDKEGPWLF.